The present entry profiles one T cell receptor (beta chain) with its context. Its recognized antigen is unknown. Base qualities were left out, and no much larger clone turns up one base away. This entry comes from a study of tumor-infiltrating lymphocytes in primary liver carcinoma (dated by TCRdb to 2017 to 2019). Some background on the complete study: Five patients with histopathologically diagnosed primary liver carcinoma underwent surgical resection in China between 2015 and early 2016. The five patients, three men and two women aged 30 to 69 years, had hepatocellular carcinoma (four) or combined HCC and intrahepatic cholangiocarcinoma (one). Tumors of the five patients were stage T1-T3 N0M0 with maximum diameters of 4.2 to 10 cm. Each sample produced about 3.5 to 7.5 million productive TCRbeta reads, and read depth showed no significant difference between tissue types. TCRbeta repertoire sequencing, expression microarrays and whole-exome sequencing were combined in the study across five regions of each liver tumor, with adjacent normal tissue and blood also included. A total of about 35 specimens from 5 patients, comprising about 25 tumor regions, 5 adjacent noncancerous liver tissues and 5 peripheral blood samples, were covered by TCRbeta repertoire sequencing. Repertoires from technical replicates were highly reproducible, with mean shared-clone rates approximately 0.9 and correlation coefficients above 0.95.

What the study reported, not specific to this receptor: Only the TCR beta chain was sequenced, which likely underestimates true repertoire diversity because unpaired alpha chains were not captured. Comparison of CD4+ and CD8+ T cell repertoires was precluded by the use of bulk unsorted samples. The study included only four or five patients, and the authors note findings should be validated in a larger study. The top 250 clones made up a significantly larger repertoire fraction in tumors than in blood (p = 0.039). Consistent with antigen-driven expansion, pairs of tumor regions showed higher repertoire overlap (mean roughly 36%) than either tumor-adjacent pairs (around 17%) or tumor-blood pairs (roughly 14%).

Blood RNA was extracted from unsorted whole blood using TRIzol reagent, and germline DNA was obtained with the DNeasy Blood & Tissue kit. Patients had chronic HBV infection and were treatment-naive at sampling. Roughly 3.9 milliliters of peripheral blood were collected into K2EDTA tubes before surgery. Trimming takes 4 bases off V and 2 bases off J; junction bases not matched to a gene: 5. Via the germline V gene, CDR1 is MGHRA and CDR2 YSYEKL. The CDR3 starts with the cysteine, ends with the phenylalanine, and has 15 residues. Only CDR3 DNA is held: 45 bases, read in frame from base 1. Using a constant-region primer and ProtoScript II reverse transcriptase, TCRbeta-specific cDNA was reverse-transcribed from around 520 ng total RNA. TCRbeta libraries were built with three nested multiplex PCR rounds, a slightly modified ARM-PCR procedure. Each of the first two PCR rounds ran for around 11 cycles and used multiplex TRBV1-TRBV30 forward primers together with a Cbeta reverse primer. Sample barcodes and Illumina adapters were added in a final 25-cycle PCR using Deep VentR polymerase. Amplicons of 200-500 bp were gel-purified with a QIAquick gel extraction kit before sequencing. TCRbeta amplicons were sequenced on an Illumina HiSeq 2500 with 250-bp paired-end reads. Per the source publication's procedure: Quality trimming of reads was performed with Trimmomatic v0.33, and paired reads were merged with FLASH v1.2.11 so that full CDR3 sequences could be recovered. MiGEC v1.2.1b assigned V, D and J germline segments to the rearranged TCRbeta sequences. Clonotype statistics and Shannon-Wiener diversity indices were calculated with VDJtools v1.0.0. Except for diversity analysis, only the 250 most abundant clonotypes of each sample were used in subsequent analyses to reduce sampling bias. Through fastp at Q25 and MiXCR, TCRdb rebuilt clones from the public reads, retaining in-frame beta chains. When rows share a CDR3 protein, they turn into one entry using the most common DNA and genes. What appears here as the V and J calls and clone size reflects TCRdb's work, not the paper's. Within this sample are 190,000 or so distinct CDR3 sequences, with roughly 61% of them counted one time only. 5.5% to 9% of the sample goes to the ten largest clones.

What was sequenced was peripheral blood. The receptor chain draws on TRBV4-1 and TRBJ2-1, with 7 bases matching TRBD2. This receptor was identified in a woman aged 60-75 years with primary liver carcinoma and hepatitis B virus infection. The bases read TGCGCCAGCAGCCCGGACGGGAGGCCCTACAATGAGCAGTTCTTC. It is translated as CASSPDGRPYNEQFF.